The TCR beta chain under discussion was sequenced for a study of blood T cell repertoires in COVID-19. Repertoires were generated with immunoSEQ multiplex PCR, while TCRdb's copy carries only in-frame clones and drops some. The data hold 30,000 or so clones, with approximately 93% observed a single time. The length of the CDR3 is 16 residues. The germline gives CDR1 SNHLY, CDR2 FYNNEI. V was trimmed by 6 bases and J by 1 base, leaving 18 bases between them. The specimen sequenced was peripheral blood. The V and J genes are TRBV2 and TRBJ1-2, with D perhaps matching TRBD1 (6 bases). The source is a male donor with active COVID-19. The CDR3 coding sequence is TGTGCCAGCAGGCGGGGGGGGCTAAGGGTTAACTATGGCTACACCTTC. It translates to CASRRGGLRVNYGYTF. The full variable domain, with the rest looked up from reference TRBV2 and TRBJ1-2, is EPEVTQTPSHQVTQMGQEVILRCVPISNHLYFYWYRQILGQKVEFLVSFYNNEISEKSEIFDDQFSVERPDGSNFTLKIRSTKLEDSAMYFCASRRGGLRVNYGYTFGSGTRLTVV.